One and the same sample provided the 27 T cell receptor beta chains below, sequenced in a study of OX40 agonist ivuxolimab in advanced cancers. Clones were sequenced by immunoSEQ multiplex PCR, and TCRdb holds only the in-frame ones, with some missing. The table includes 55,000 to 75,000 clones, 87% detected once. This sample comprised CD4+ or CD8+ T cells sorted from blood, obtained in a trial of the OX40 agonist ivuxolimab. These TCRs come from an adult with an advanced solid tumor such as melanoma, head and neck, liver or kidney cancer.

The table lists this clone with a count of one. The chain joins TRBV5-4 to TRBJ1-2; tentatively, D is TRBD1 (6 bases). V lost 3 bases and J lost 7, with 13 bases in between. The CDR3 is 13 amino acids. Germline V gives CDR1 SGHNT, CDR2 YYREEE (reference sequence). In DNA, the CDR3 is TGTGCCAGCAGCTCCGGACAGTTCGGTGGCTACACCTTC. Its protein product is CASSSGQFGGYTF.

A single count supports this clone. The same CDR3 can be traced to other DNA sequences in this sample. The rearrangement links TRBV10-2 to TRBJ1-1; a weak D match, TRBD1 (6 bases). Between the trimmed V and J ends, which lost 3 bases and 4 bases, there was a span of 15 bases. Germline CDR1 WSHSY, CDR2 SAAADI. This CDR3 is built from 15 residues. CDR3 nucleotide sequence: TGCGCCAGCAGTGACCCCGGGACACCCGGCACTGAAGCTTTCTTT. Its protein is CASSDPGTPGTEAFF.

The J gene is TRBJ2-1, the V gene TRBV4-1; 9 positions match TRBD1. The germline V gene encodes CDR1 MGHRA and CDR2 YSYEKL. The CDR3 is 20 amino acids. V was clipped by 4 bases and J by 3 bases; unmatched bases: 19. CDR3 loop: CASSLDYWDRDSTDYNEQFF. As DNA, the CDR3 is TGCGCCAGCAGCCTCGACTACTGGGACAGGGACAGCACAGACTACAATGAGCAGTTCTTC.

This rearrangement joins TRBV7-2 to TRBJ1-5; D is undetermined. There are 13 residues in the CDR3. The V end was cut by 5 bases, the J end by 6 bases, with 11 bases between. CDR1 is SGHTA, CDR2 FQGNSA, per germline. The CDR3, as DNA: TGTGCCAGCAGCAATGAAAGGAGTCAGCCCCAGCATTTT. Translation: CASSNERSQPQHF. The whole variable domain, filled in from reference TRBV7-2 and TRBJ1-5, reads GAGVSQSPSNKVTEKGKDVELRCDPISGHTALYWYRQSLGQGLEFLIYFQGNSAPDKSGLPSDRFSAERTGGSVSTLTIQRTQQEDSAVYLCASSNERSQPQHFGDGTRLSIL.

This rearrangement joins TRBV18 to TRBJ2-5, with 7 bases lining up with TRBD1. Germline assignment: CDR1 KGHSH and CDR2 LQKENI. With V trimmed by 8 bases and J by 4 bases, 10 bases remained unmatched. This CDR3 comprises 14 residues. The CDR3 DNA is TGTGCCAGCACCTCAGGGGGAGTCAGAGAGACCCAGTACTTC. Translation: CASTSGGVRETQYF.

The chain joins TRBV5-5 to TRBJ1-4; unclear D gene. The CDR3 sequence is 14 residues long. V was clipped by 3 bases and J by 7 bases, with 13 bases between them. CDR1 and CDR2 (germline): SGHKS, YYEKEE (reference sequence). The CDR3 region has the DNA TGTGCCAGCAGCTCCACTTGGTCAGTTGAAAAACTGTTTTTT. This sequence encodes CASSSTWSVEKLFF.

This clone has only one observation. The CDR3 loop is CASSLTTTGTYEQYF. The CDR3 bases are TGTGCCAGCTCACTAACAACGACAGGTACCTACGAGCAGTACTTC. The chain employs TRBV18 and TRBJ2-7, with D perhaps matching TRBD1 (6 bases). The V end lost 4 bases, the J end lost 2 bases, and 15 bases lay between the germline ends. This CDR3 is 15 amino acids long. Germline V gene data show CDR1 as KGHSH and CDR2 as LQKENI.

This chain connects TRBV5-1 to TRBJ1-5; a weak D match, TRBD1 (6 bases). CDR1 is SGHRS, CDR2 YFSETQ, per germline. The V and J ends lost 1 base and 7 bases respectively, with 15 bases between them. The CDR3 consists of 15 residues. In DNA, the CDR3 is TGCGCCAGCAGCTTGTCGTCGGGGGCTGGGCAGCCCCAGCATTTT. Protein sequence: CASSLSSGAGQPQHF. Variable domain in full (rest from reference TRBV5-1 and TRBJ1-5): KAGVTQTPRYLIKTRGQQVTLSCSPISGHRSVSWYQQTPGQGLQFLFEYFSETQRNKGNFPGRFSGRQFSNSRSEMNVSTLELGDSALYLCASSLSSGAGQPQHFGDGTRLSIL.

The rearrangement links TRBV9 to TRBJ1-2; D is perhaps TRBD1 (5 bases). The CDR3 covers 13 residues. Trimming removed 0 bases from V and 8 bases from J, with 11 bases in between. In germline, CDR1 is SGDLS, CDR2 YYNGEE. CDR3 residues: CASSVGWGEGYTF. CDR3 DNA: TGTGCCAGCAGCGTAGGCTGGGGGGAGGGCTACACCTTC. Combining the CDR3 with reference TRBV9 and TRBJ1-2 gives the whole variable domain DSGVTQTPKHLITATGQRVTLRCSPRSGDLSVYWYQQSLDQGLQFLIQYYNGEERAKGNILERFSAQQFPDLHSELNLSSLELGDSALYFCASSVGWGEGYTFGSGTRLTVV.

The chain has TRBV5-1 and TRBJ2-7; D perhaps matches TRBD2 (5 bases). The length of the CDR3 is 15 residues. Trimming shortened V by 0 bases and J by 7 bases, and 17 bases separated the two germline ends. Germline V lookup: CDR1 SGHRS, CDR2 YFSETQ. The CDR3 loop is CASSLEPGRSGEQYF. The CDR3 bases are TGCGCCAGCAGCTTGGAACCAGGACGATCGGGAGAGCAGTACTTC.

V gene TRBV11-2 combines with J gene TRBJ2-5; 10 bases map to TRBD2. The last part of the DNA fits TRBJ2-7 better; the J call may be wrong. There are 15 residues in the CDR3. Per the germline V gene, CDR1 is SGHAT and CDR2 is FQNNGV. The CDR3 coding sequence is TGTGCCAGCAGCCTTTGGACTAGCGGAGAAAACGAGCAGTACTTC. Translation: CASSLWTSGENEQYF.

V and J are TRBV10-3 and TRBJ2-5; 7 bases are shared with TRBD2. The CDR3 spans 14 residues. CDR1 and CDR2 (germline): ENHRY, SYGVKD. The junction had 9 bases not matched to a gene; V was cut back by 10 bases and J by 1 base. The CDR3: CATKAGEIQETQYF. CDR3 in DNA: TGTGCCACCAAGGCGGGAGAAATCCAAGAGACCCAGTACTTC.

This sequence joins TRBV5-4 and TRBJ2-5; 7 bases are shared with TRBD1. The germline V gene has CDR1 SGHNT and CDR2 YYREEE (reference sequence). Trimming cost V 4 bases and J 5 bases; bases outside gene matches: 5. This CDR3 spans 13 amino acids. DNA for the CDR3: TGTGCCAGCAGCGGCCGGGACAGTGAGACCCAGTACTTC. Protein product: CASSGRDSETQYF.

The genes are TRBV6-6 and TRBJ2-7; D tentatively fits TRBD1 or TRBD2 (5 bases each). With 10 bases removed from V and 1 base from J, the gap between germline ends came to 23 bases. Germline V gene lookup returns CDR1 MNHNY and CDR2 SVGAGI (reference sequence). The CDR3 is made up of 16 amino acids. The CDR3 sequence is CATSLKPGTGSYEQYF. For the CDR3, the DNA is TGTGCCACCTCCCTTAAGCCCGGGACGGGATCCTACGAGCAGTACTTC.

This clone appeared once. The chain is built from TRBV15 and TRBJ2-2, with D perhaps TRBD1 (5 bases). The CDR3 is 15 amino acids. Germline CDR1 reads LNHNV; CDR2 reads YYDKDF (reference sequence). Trimming stripped 1 base from V and 5 bases from J, with 11 bases between. The CDR3 is CATSRVRVETGELFF. For the CDR3, the DNA is TGTGCCACCAGCAGAGTCAGGGTTGAGACCGGGGAGCTGTTTTTT.

The chain has TRBV10-3 and TRBJ2-3; perhaps TRBD1 as D (5 bases). Germline-derived CDR1 and CDR2 are ENHRY and SYGVKD. The CDR3 is 12 residues long. V lost 5 bases and J 7 bases, leaving 10 bases between the germline ends. CDR3 sequence: CAISTGQNTQYF. CDR3 coding DNA: TGTGCCATCAGTACAGGTCAAAATACGCAGTATTTT.

The rearrangement uses TRBV11-1 and TRBJ1-1, with TRBD1 identical over 9 bases. V was pared by 5 bases and J by 1 base, with 2 bases of the junction left unmatched. The CDR3 loop spans 14 amino acids. From germline, CDR1 is SGHAT and CDR2 FQDESV (reference sequence). The CDR3 bases are TGTGCCAGCAGCCGGGGACAGGGGAACACTGAAGCTTTCTTT. Translated: CASSRGQGNTEAFF.

This chain uses TRBV6-1 with TRBJ2-1; unclear D gene. The CDR3 consists of 12 residues. V was pared by 8 bases and J by 4 bases, with 9 bases between. Germline V gene sequence: CDR1 MNHNS, CDR2 SASEGT. The CDR3 sequence: CASEALYNEQFF. DNA for the CDR3: TGTGCCAGCGAGGCTCTTTACAATGAGCAGTTCTTC.

The chain employs TRBV2 and TRBJ1-5; the D is unclear. Per germline, CDR1 SNHLY and CDR2 FYNNEI. There are 14 residues in the CDR3. With 1 base removed from V and 6 bases from J, the gap between germline ends came to 10 bases. CDR3 in DNA: TGTGCCAGCAGTGAAGAGAGGCAGGCTCAGCCCCAGCATTTT. Translating gives CASSEERQAQPQHF.

In this sample, this clone turned up once. The chain employs TRBV18 and TRBJ2-3; the D gene is possibly TRBD2 (6 bases). This CDR3 is built from 15 residues. V lost 6 bases and J lost 0, with 13 bases in between. Germline V gene lookup returns CDR1 KGHSH and CDR2 LQKENI. The CDR3 nucleotides read TGTGCCAGCTCCGGGAGACAAACTAGCACAGATACGCAGTATTTT. Translation gives CASSGRQTSTDTQYF.

The chain is built from TRBV25-1 and TRBJ2-1; D is ambiguous. Between the trimmed V and J ends, which lost 2 bases and 10 bases, there was a span of 6 bases. The CDR3 covers 11 residues. CDR1 is MGHDK, CDR2 SYGVNS, per germline. The CDR3 DNA reads as TGTGCCAGCAGTGAAGTGACCGAGCAGTTCTTC. Encoded protein: CASSEVTEQFF.

The V gene is TRBV25-1, the J gene TRBJ2-5; D possibly corresponds to TRBD2 (5 bases). Germline assignment: CDR1 MGHDK and CDR2 SYGVNS. This CDR3 contains 15 residues. Trimming pared 6 bases from V and 4 bases from J, leaving 18 bases between. Here the CDR3 reads CASSPRGSLPETQYF. DNA for the CDR3: TGTGCCAGCAGCCCCAGAGGGTCTCTTCCAGAGACCCAGTACTTC.

CDR3 loop: CASSLYPSAGYTF. The CDR3 DNA reads TGTGCCAGCAGTTTATATCCATCAGCGGGCTACACCTTC. V usage is TRBV28 and J usage is TRBJ1-2; D remains ambiguous. V lost 1 base, J lost 8 bases, and 11 bases lay in between. Germline CDR1 is MDHEN and CDR2 is SYDVKM. The CDR3 consists of 13 residues.

The chain couples TRBV18 to TRBJ2-5, with 9 bases matching TRBD1. Gene TRBJ2-7 matches the end of the DNA better, so the J call may be wrong. This CDR3 is built from 15 residues. Germline lookup yields CDR1 KGHSH and CDR2 LQKENI. The CDR3 reads CASSPLGTGQGEQYF. The CDR3 DNA follows: TGTGCCAGCTCACCACTCGGGACGGGACAGGGCGAGCAGTACTTC.

The V gene is TRBV6-6, the J gene TRBJ2-7; D may be TRBD1 (6 bases). The CDR3 totals 14 residues. Trimming took off 5 bases at V and 3 bases at J, with 14 bases between the two ends. Germline CDR1 reads MNHNY; CDR2 reads SVGAGI (reference sequence). The CDR3 is CASSPRTESYEQYF. In DNA, the CDR3 is TGTGCCAGCAGTCCCCGGACAGAGAGCTACGAGCAGTACTTC.

The V and J genes are TRBV10-3 and TRBJ1-2, with D tentatively TRBD1 (6 bases). Trimming took off 4 bases at V and 8 bases at J, with 11 bases between the two ends. Germline values: CDR1 ENHRY, CDR2 SYGVKD. CDR3 length equals 12 residues. The CDR3 loop reads CAISVGGYGYTF. The CDR3 DNA reads as TGTGCCATCAGTGTCGGGGGCTACGGCTACACCTTC.

In its sample, this clone is medium-sized. V and J are TRBV19 and TRBJ2-5, with D uncertain. The V and J ends lost 1 base and 1 base respectively, with 4 bases between them. CDR3 size: 13 residues. In germline, CDR1 is LNHDA, CDR2 SQIVND (reference sequence). The CDR3 region is CASSIGTQETQYF. CDR3 DNA: TGTGCCAGTAGTATAGGTACCCAAGAGACCCAGTACTTC.